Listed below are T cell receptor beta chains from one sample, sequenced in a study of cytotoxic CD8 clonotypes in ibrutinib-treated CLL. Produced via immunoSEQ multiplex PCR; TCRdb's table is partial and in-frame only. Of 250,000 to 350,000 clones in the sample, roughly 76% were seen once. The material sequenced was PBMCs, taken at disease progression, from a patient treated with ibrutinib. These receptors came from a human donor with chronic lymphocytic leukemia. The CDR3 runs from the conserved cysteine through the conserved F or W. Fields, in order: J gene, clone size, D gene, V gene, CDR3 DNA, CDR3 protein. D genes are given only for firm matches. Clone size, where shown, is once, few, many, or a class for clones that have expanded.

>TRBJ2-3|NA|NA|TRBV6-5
TGTGCCAGCAGTCCTTACCCCGGCACAGATACGCAGTATTTT
CASSPYPGTDTQYF
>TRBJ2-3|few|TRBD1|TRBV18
TGTGCCAGCTCCCATTTGAGAGGGGGCTCCACAGATACGCAGTATTTT
CASSHLRGGSTDTQYF
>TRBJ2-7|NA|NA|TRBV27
TGTGCCAGCAGTCTTATCGATGGGGAGCAGTACTTC
CASSLIDGEQYF
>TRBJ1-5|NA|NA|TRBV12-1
TGTGCCAGCAGCCCCCACCCGACAGGAGAAGAGGGCAATCAGCCCCAGCATTTT
CASSPHPTGEEGNQPQHF
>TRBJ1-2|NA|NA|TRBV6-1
TGTGCCAGCAGTGAAGCGGGTGGGTACTATGGCTACACCTTC
CASSEAGGYYGYTF
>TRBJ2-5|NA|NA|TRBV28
TGTGCCAGCAGTTTAGGGGGCAGCGAGACCCAGTACTTC
CASSLGGSETQYF
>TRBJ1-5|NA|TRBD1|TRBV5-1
TGCGCCAGCAGCTTTGAACAGGGGGGTCAGCCCCAGCATTTT
CASSFEQGGQPQHF
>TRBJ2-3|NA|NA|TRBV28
TGTGCCAGCAGTCCACAGGGAGGTGCAGATACGCAGTATTTT
CASSPQGGADTQYF
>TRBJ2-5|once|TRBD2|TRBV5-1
TGCGCCAGCAGCTTGTTGGGACTAGCGGGAGGGGAGACCCAGTACTTC
CASSLLGLAGGETQYF
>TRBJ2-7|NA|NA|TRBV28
TGTGCCAGCAGTTCAAAAAGGGGAGGGCAGTACTTC
CASSSKRGGQYF
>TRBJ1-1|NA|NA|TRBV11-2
TGTGCCAGCAGCCAAAGACATATCGAAACCTTGAACACTGAAGCTTTCTTT
CASSQRHIETLNTEAFF
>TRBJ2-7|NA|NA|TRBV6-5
TGTGCCAGCAGTCGCGGGGGCAGGGCAGGCCGCGAGCAGTACTTC
CASSRGGRAGREQYF
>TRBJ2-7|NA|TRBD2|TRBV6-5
TGTGCCAGCAGTTACGGCGGACTAGCGGTAACCTACGAGCAGTACTTC
CASSYGGLAVTYEQYF
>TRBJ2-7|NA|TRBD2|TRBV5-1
TGCGCCAGCAGCTTGACTAGCGGGGGAACCTACGAGCAGTACTTC
CASSLTSGGTYEQYF
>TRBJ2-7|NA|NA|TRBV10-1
TGCGCCAGCAGTGAGTCGAGACAGGCCCGAGGGCCCTGGCACGAGCAGTACTTC
CASSESRQARGPWHEQYF
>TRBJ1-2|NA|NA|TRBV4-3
TGCGCCAGCAGCCAAGCAAGAGGATGGGGTGACTATGGCTACACCTTC
CASSQARGWGDYGYTF
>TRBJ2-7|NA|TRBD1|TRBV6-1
TGTGCCAGCAGGGAGGACAGGGGCCCACCCTACGAGCAGTACTTC
CASREDRGPPYEQYF
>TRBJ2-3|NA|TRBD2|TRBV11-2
TGTGCCAGCAGCTTAGATCTAGCGGGGTTCACAGATACGCAGTATTTT
CASSLDLAGFTDTQYF
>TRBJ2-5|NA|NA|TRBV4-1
TGCGCCAGCAGCCAAGTAGACAAACAAGAGACCCAGTACTTC
CASSQVDKQETQYF
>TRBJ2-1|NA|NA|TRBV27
TGTGCCAGCAGACTTATGGGGTCTTCCTCCTACAATGAGCAGTTCTTC
CASRLMGSSSYNEQFF
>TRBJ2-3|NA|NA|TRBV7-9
TGTGCCAGCCAGGGAGGAGATACGCAGTATTTT
CASQGGDTQYF
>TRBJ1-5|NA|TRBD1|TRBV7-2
TGTGCCAGCAGCCTTCGGACAGGGTGGAATCAGCCCCAGCATTTT
CASSLRTGWNQPQHF
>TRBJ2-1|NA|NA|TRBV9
TGTGCCAGCAGCGCTAATCATGAGCAGTTCTTC
CASSANHEQFF
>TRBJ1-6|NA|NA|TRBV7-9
TGTGCCAGCAGCTTACAGGGAAGCTCACCCCTCCACTTT
CASSLQGSSPLHF
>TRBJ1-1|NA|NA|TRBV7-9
TGTGCCAGCAGCCCTATGAACACTGAAGCTTTCTTT
CASSPMNTEAFF
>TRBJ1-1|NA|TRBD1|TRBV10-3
TGTGCCATCACTAGGACAGGGGGCGATGTCACTGAAGCTTTCTTT
CAITRTGGDVTEAFF
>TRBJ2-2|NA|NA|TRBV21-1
TGTGCCAGCAGCAAAGGAGGGAAGGCGAACACCGGGGAGCTGTTTTTT
CASSKGGKANTGELFF
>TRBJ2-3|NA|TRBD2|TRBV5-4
TGTGCCAGCAGAGCGGGGGGCACAGATACGCAGTATTTT
CASRAGGTDTQYF
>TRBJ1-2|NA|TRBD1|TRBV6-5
TGTGCCAGCAGCGAGGGACAGGCGTCTTTGGGCTACACCTTC
CASSEGQASLGYTF
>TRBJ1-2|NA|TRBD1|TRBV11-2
TGTGCCAGCAGCTTAGGAAGGGGGCCTGTGAATGGCTACACCTTC
CASSLGRGPVNGYTF
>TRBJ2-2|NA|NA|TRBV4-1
TGCGCCAGCAGCCAAGAGGAGGGCGCCGGGGAGCTGTTTTTT
CASSQEEGAGELFF
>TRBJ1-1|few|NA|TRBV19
TGTGCCAGTAGGCTGCAGGGTAGGATGAACACTGAAGCTTTCTTT
CASRLQGRMNTEAFF
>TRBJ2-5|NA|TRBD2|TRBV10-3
TGTGCCATCAGTGATGGTAGCGGGATTGGAGAGACCCAGTACTTC
CAISDGSGIGETQYF
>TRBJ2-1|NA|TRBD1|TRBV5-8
TGTGCCAGCAGCTTGTTTTTTTACAGGGGCGATGAGCAGTTCTTC
CASSLFFYRGDEQFF
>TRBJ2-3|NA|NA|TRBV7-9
TGTGCCAGCAGCTTAGCGGCCCCAGATACGCAGTATTTT
CASSLAAPDTQYF
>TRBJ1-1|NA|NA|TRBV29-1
TGCAGCGTTGAGGACGGCCCGACAGCTTTCTTT
CSVEDGPTAFF
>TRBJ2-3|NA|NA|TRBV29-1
TGCAGCGTTGGACCCAACCCAGATACGCAGTATTTT
CSVGPNPDTQYF
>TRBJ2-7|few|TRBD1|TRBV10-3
TGTGCCATCAGCGGTAGGGGGCACTACGAGCAGTACTTC
CAISGRGHYEQYF
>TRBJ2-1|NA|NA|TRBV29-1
TGCAGCGTTGGCCCCCCCGGGAGTAATGAGCAGTTCTTC
CSVGPPGSNEQFF
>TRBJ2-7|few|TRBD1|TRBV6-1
TGTGCCAGCAACCCGGGACAGGGGGTAACCTACGAGCAGTACTTC
CASNPGQGVTYEQYF
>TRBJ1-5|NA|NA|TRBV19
TGTGCCAGTAGTGCTATAGCCGGGGGAACGGGTCAGCCCCAGCATTTT
CASSAIAGGTGQPQHF
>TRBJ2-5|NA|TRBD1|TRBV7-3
TGTGCCAGCAGCCCCGGGACAGGTCTTTGGGAGACCCAGTACTTC
CASSPGTGLWETQYF
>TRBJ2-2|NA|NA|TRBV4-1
TGCGCCAGCAGCCTTCAGGGGCGGGAGCCGCCCGGGGAGCTGTTTTTT
CASSLQGREPPGELFF
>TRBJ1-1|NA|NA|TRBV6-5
TGTGCCAGCAGTTACTTGACAGGGAACACTGAAGCTTTCTTT
CASSYLTGNTEAFF
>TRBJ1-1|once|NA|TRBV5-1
TGCGCCAGCAGCTTGGAGGGGGGAAGCACTGAAGCTTTCTTT
CASSLEGGSTEAFF
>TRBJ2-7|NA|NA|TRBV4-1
TGCGCCAGCAGCCAAGTCCATCGGGGTTCCTACGAGCAGTACTTC
CASSQVHRGSYEQYF
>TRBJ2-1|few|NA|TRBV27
TGTGCCAGCAGTTTCGGGGATAAAAATGAGCAGTTCTTC
CASSFGDKNEQFF
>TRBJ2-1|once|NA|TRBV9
TGTGCCAGCAGCGTAGCGAAGGGCCCTGCCAATGAGCAGTTCTTC
CASSVAKGPANEQFF
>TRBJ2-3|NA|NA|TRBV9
TGTGCCAGCAGCGATACAGCCGGGATGACGCAGTATTTT
CASSDTAGMTQYF
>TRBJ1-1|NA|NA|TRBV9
TGTGCCAGCAGCGTAGGGGTAGTGGGACCGGGCAGTACTGAAGCTTTCTTT
CASSVGVVGPGSTEAFF
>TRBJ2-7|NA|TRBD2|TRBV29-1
TGCAGCGTTGTTAGCGGGAGGAACTCCTACGAGCAGTACTTC
CSVVSGRNSYEQYF
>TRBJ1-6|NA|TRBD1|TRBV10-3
TGTGCCATCAGTTTACAGGGGGTAAACTATAATTCACCCCTCCACTTT
CAISLQGVNYNSPLHF
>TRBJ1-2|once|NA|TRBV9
TGTGCCAGCACCCCAGTGGGGGCCCCCTATGGCTACACCTTC
CASTPVGAPYGYTF
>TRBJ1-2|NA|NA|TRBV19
TGTGCCAGTACGAGACAAGGCAAATCTAACTATGGCTACACCTTC
CASTRQGKSNYGYTF
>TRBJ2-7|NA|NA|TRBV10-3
TGTGCCATCAGTGAGTCGGGACTGATCTCCTACGAGCAGTACTTC
CAISESGLISYEQYF